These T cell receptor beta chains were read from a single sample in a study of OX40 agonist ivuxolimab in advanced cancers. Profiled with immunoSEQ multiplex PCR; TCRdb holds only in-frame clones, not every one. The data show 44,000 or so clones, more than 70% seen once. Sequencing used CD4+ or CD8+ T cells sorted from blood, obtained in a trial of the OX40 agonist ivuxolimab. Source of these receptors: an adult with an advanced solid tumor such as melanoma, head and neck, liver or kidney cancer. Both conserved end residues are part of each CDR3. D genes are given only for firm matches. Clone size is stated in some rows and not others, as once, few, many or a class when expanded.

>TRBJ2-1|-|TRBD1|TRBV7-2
CASSYSGQGDNEQFF
TGTGCCAGCAGCTACTCGGGACAGGGGGACAATGAGCAGTTCTTC
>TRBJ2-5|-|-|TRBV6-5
CASSPQGTRETQYF
TGTGCCAGCAGCCCACAGGGAACAAGAGAGACCCAGTACTTC
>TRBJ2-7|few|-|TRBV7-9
CASSIQSYEQYF
TGTGCCAGCAGCATACAGAGCTACGAGCAGTACTTC
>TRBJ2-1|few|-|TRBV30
CAWTRSSYNEQFF
TGTGCCTGGACCCGTAGCTCCTACAATGAGCAGTTCTTC
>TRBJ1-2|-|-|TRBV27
CASSEGQYYGYTF
TGTGCCAGCAGTGAAGGACAGTACTATGGCTACACCTTC
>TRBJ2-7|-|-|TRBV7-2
CASSLGFDRTYEQYF
TGTGCCAGCAGCTTAGGATTTGACAGGACCTACGAGCAGTACTTC
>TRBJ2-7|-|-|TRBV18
CASSVGALTYEQYF
TGTGCCAGCTCCGTGGGGGCCTTAACCTACGAGCAGTACTTC
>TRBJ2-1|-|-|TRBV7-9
CASSSGRAIRDEQFF
TGTGCCAGCAGCTCCGGGCGGGCCATAAGGGATGAGCAGTTCTTC
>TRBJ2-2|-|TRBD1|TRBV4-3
CASSQDSTGGIAGELFF
TGCGCCAGCAGCCAAGATAGCACAGGGGGTATCGCCGGGGAGCTGTTTTTT
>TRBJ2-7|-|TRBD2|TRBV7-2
CASSLGGSGTSEQYF
TGTGCCAGCAGCTTAGGTGGTAGCGGGACGTCCGAGCAGTACTTC
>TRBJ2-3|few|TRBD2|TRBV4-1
CASSQGAGLAGPHYTQYF
TGCGCCAGCAGCCAAGGAGCCGGACTAGCGGGACCTCATTATACGCAGTATTTT
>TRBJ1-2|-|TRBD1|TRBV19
CASNRRGHYGYTF
TGTGCCAGTAATAGGAGGGGGCATTATGGCTACACCTTC
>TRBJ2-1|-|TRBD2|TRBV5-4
CASSLSGRINNEQFF
TGTGCCAGCAGCTTAAGCGGGAGAATTAACAATGAGCAGTTCTTC
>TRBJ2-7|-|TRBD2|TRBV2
CASIFGREVGSEQYF
TGTGCCAGCATTTTTGGGCGGGAGGTAGGGTCCGAGCAGTACTTC
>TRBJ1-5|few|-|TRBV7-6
CASSLGYGGGQPQHF
TGTGCCAGCAGCTTAGGTTACGGCGGGGGACAGCCCCAGCATTTT
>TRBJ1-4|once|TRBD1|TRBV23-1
CASLTSGGVGEKLFF
TGCGCCAGCCTTACTTCAGGGGGGGTGGGTGAAAAACTGTTTTTT
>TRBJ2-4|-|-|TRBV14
CAREGIRGVKNIQYF
TGTGCCAGAGAAGGGATAAGGGGAGTCAAAAACATTCAGTACTTC
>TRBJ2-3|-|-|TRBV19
CALSADTQYF
TGTGCCTTAAGTGCAGATACGCAGTATTTT
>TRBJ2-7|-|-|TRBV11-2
CASSYGTGTSVREQYF
TGTGCCAGCAGCTACGGAACCGGGACTTCCGTACGCGAGCAGTACTTC
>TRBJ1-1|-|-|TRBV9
CASSLNSHGNTEAFF
TGTGCCAGCAGCCTCAATTCCCACGGGAACACTGAAGCTTTCTTT
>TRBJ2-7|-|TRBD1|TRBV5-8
CASSWGSGTGDYEQYF
TGTGCCAGCAGCTGGGGGTCCGGGACAGGGGACTACGAGCAGTACTTC
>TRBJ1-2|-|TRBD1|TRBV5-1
CASREGQADGYTF
TGCGCCAGCAGGGAGGGACAGGCGGATGGCTACACCTTC
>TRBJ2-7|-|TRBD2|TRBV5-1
CASSLGAPSGVYEQYF
TGCGCCAGCAGCTTGGGGGCGCCTAGCGGGGTTTACGAGCAGTACTTC
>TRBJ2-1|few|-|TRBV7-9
CASSLASGYNEQFF
TGTGCCAGCAGCTTAGCCAGCGGCTACAATGAGCAGTTCTTC
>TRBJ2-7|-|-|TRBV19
CASSKGSFYEQYF
TGTGCCAGTAGTAAGGGGTCCTTCTACGAGCAGTACTTC
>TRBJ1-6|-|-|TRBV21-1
CASSKSQPGQGSSPLHF
TGTGCCAGCAGCAAATCACAACCGGGACAGGGCTCCTCACCCCTCCACTTT
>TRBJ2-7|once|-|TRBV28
CASTPGFGEQYF
TGTGCGAGCACCCCGGGGTTCGGCGAGCAGTACTTC
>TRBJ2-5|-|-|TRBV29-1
CSVRRDSVQETQYF
TGCAGCGTTAGGAGGGACAGCGTACAAGAGACCCAGTACTTC
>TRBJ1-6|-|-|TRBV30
CAWNLGLRANNSPLHF
TGTGCCTGGAACCTGGGCCTTCGAGCAAATAATTCACCCCTCCACTTT
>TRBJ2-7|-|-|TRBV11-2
CASSLGVGSYEQYF
TGTGCCAGCAGTCTCGGGGTCGGGTCCTACGAGCAGTACTTC
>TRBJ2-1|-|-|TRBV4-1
CASSQQGNTYSYNEQFF
TGCGCCAGCAGCCAACAGGGGAACACATACTCCTACAATGAGCAGTTCTTC
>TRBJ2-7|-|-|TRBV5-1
CASSKGDKYPYEQYF
TGCGCCAGCAGCAAAGGGGACAAGTACCCCTACGAGCAGTACTTC
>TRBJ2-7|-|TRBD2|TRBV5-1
CASSLGTSGSYEQYF
TGCGCCAGCAGCCTAGGGACTAGCGGGAGTTACGAGCAGTACTTC
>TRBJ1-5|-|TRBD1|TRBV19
CASSSRQGIYSNQPQHF
TGTGCCAGTAGTTCTAGACAGGGGATTTATAGCAATCAGCCCCAGCATTTT
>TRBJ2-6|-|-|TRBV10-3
CAISEGTFSGANVLTF
TGTGCCATCAGTGAGGGGACCTTCTCTGGGGCCAACGTCCTGACTTTC
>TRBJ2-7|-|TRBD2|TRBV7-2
CASSLVGAKASGSHEQYF
TGTGCCAGCAGCTTAGTGGGCGCGAAGGCTAGCGGGAGTCACGAGCAGTACTTC